This TCR beta chain was identified in a study of blood T cell repertoires in COVID-19. Study in general: Donors in the United States, Italy and Spain gave samples during acute or convalescent COVID-19. Sources were T cells, B-cell-depleted T cells, or PBMCs; the material itself was cDNA or gDNA.

Original processing methods: Reference gene primer amplification gave nucleated cell count estimates. Libraries were prepared by immunoSEQ multiplex PCR; TCRdb keeps only in-frame clonotypes and omits some of them. From that table come the V and J calls and clone size; the DNA was used to work out D and trimming. Of about 210,000 clones listed, about three quarters are singletons. Germline V gives CDR1 LGHNA, CDR2 YSLEER. V trimming: 4 bases; J trimming: 0 bases; junction bases outside the gene matches: 6. CDR3 length: 16 amino acids. The J gene is TRBJ2-3, the V gene TRBV4-3, with TRBD1 matching over 8 bases. The sequence derives from a woman in her 70s with acute or convalescent COVID-19. Material: peripheral blood. CDR3 protein: CASSREGQASTDTQYF. CDR3 nucleotide sequence: TGCGCCAGCAGCCGAGAGGGACAGGCAAGCACAGATACGCAGTATTTT.